This record looks at one TCR beta chain sequence and its context. The data originate from a study of blood T cells in healthy people across ages. PCR was performed a second time for roughly 6 to 12 cycles using a sample-barcoded 5' primer and a J-beta primer mix. One entry per CDR3 protein, called by TCRdb with MiXCR from the 5' RACE reads. The profile shows roughly 800,000 distinct CDR3 sequences, roughly 64% of them singletons. The CDR3 has 15 amino acids. Germline CDR1 reads MNHNS; CDR2 reads SASEGT. Trimming shortened V by 0 bases and J by 9 bases, and 15 bases separated the two germline ends. Sequenced: blood. The TCR comes from a man younger than 40 in good health. This sequence joins TRBV6-1 and TRBJ1-5; maybe TRBD1 (6 bases). The CDR3 loop reads CASSEAPGTGPPQHF. DNA for the CDR3: TGTGCCAGCAGTGAAGCGCCAGGTACAGGGCCGCCCCAGCATTTT.